The clone carrying this T cell receptor (beta chain) was recorded a few times. The data originate from a study of beta chain features in type 1 diabetes. This CDR3 contains 17 residues. Germline V CDR1 and CDR2: SGHTA, FQGNSA. V shed 5 bases and J 7 bases; nucleotides not matched to a gene: 8. The entirety of the isolated RNA underwent reverse transcription, so expressed TCRB transcripts were sequenced. The data were produced by immunoSEQ multiplex PCR, yet TCRdb's version contains in-frame clones alone and is incomplete. The sample holds roughly 230,000 clones; 9.6% are singletons and the top ten take 0.034%.

This chain uses TRBV7-2 with TRBJ2-2, with 15 bases lining up with TRBD2. Specimen: naive CD4+ T cells from blood. The clonotype originates from a woman aged 18-30 years in good health. The CDR3 is CASSRTSGRAVGGELFF. The CDR3 DNA is TGTGCCAGCAGCCGGACTAGCGGGAGGGCCGTAGGCGGGGAGCTGTTTTTT.